These 3 T cell receptor beta chains were all obtained from the same sample, sequenced in a study of beta chain features in type 1 diabetes. The study reverse transcribed the entire isolated RNA, so it sequenced expressed TCRB transcripts. The repertoire was sequenced with immunoSEQ multiplex PCR; TCRdb's copy has only in-frame clones and lacks some. Of under 900,000 clones listed, 15% to 20% are singletons. Sample: naive CD4+ T cells from blood. The receptor source for this set is a woman between 18 and 29 years old in good health.

Worth noting for this clone: This sample includes further DNA sequences coding for the same CDR3. This chain connects TRBV7-9 to TRBJ2-5; D is undetermined. This CDR3 contains 11 residues. Germline assignment: CDR1 SEHNR and CDR2 FQNEAQ (reference sequence). Between the trimmed V and J ends, which lost 2 bases and 5 bases, there was a span of 3 bases. CDR3 region: CASSLSETQYF. The CDR3 DNA sequence: TGTGCCAGCAGCTTATCTGAGACCCAGTACTTC. Based on the CDR3 plus reference TRBV7-9 and TRBJ2-5, the full variable domain is DTGVSQNPRHKITKRGQNVTFRCDPISEHNRLYWYRQTLGQGPEFLTYFQNEAQLEKSRLLSDRFSAERPKGSFSTLEIQRTEQGDSAMYLCASSLSETQYFGPGTRLLVL.

Only a few counts were recorded for this clone. J is TRBJ2-1 and V is TRBV6-6; 7 positions agree with TRBD1. V lost 6 bases, J lost 4 bases, and 9 bases stayed unmatched. CDR3 size: 15 residues. Germline loops: CDR1 MNHNY, CDR2 SVGAGI (reference sequence). The CDR3 bases are TGTGCCAGCAGACCCCGTCCGACAGGGTACAATGAGCAGTTCTTC. This encodes CASRPRPTGYNEQFF.

This chain uses TRBV2 with TRBJ2-3; 7 nucleotides agree with TRBD1. Per the germline V gene, CDR1 is SNHLY and CDR2 is FYNNEI. V lost 5 bases to trimming and J lost 4 bases; unmatched junction nucleotides: 6. The CDR3 is 14 residues long. As DNA, the CDR3 is TGTGCCAGCAGTCAGGGGGTTTGGGCAGATACGCAGTATTTT. This gives the protein CASSQGVWADTQYF.